Described below is a single T cell receptor beta chain sequence and its context. No antigen is known for it. Unique molecular identifiers were present on cDNA, and template switching added a universal primer site. Via MiXCR, TCRdb re-called the 5' RACE reads, giving one row per CDR3 protein. The table has 690,000 or so distinct CDR3 sequences, 8.6% seen once. With 1 base removed from V and 5 bases from J, the gap between germline ends came to 20 bases. This CDR3 spans 17 amino acids. Germline CDR1 SGHTA, CDR2 FQGNSA. This sample was taken from a study of identical twins. Overall study findings and caveats: Models predicted too little out-of-frame TCR alpha sharing in monozygotic twins. Fewer insertions marked abundant cord blood beta clonotypes; young adult naive trended weakly, memory not at all.

Another study also made use of these data, one on yellow fever vaccine responses in identical twins. From that second work: Twins reportedly appeared to share part of their vaccine T cell response while keeping part individual.

The specimen was PBMCs. This clonotype originated in a woman aged 18-29 years in good health. The rearrangement uses TRBV7-2 and TRBJ1-1; a weak D match, TRBD1 (5 bases). The CDR3 region is CASSLGSGPPLSTEAFF. The DNA of the CDR3 is TGTGCCAGCAGCTTAGGGTCGGGACCCCCATTGAGTACTGAAGCTTTCTTT.